This T cell receptor beta chain was identified in a study of regulatory T cells in long-lasting Graves disease (dated by TCRdb to about 2021). For context, the study as a whole: In the newly diagnosed Graves' disease group, patients had been taking antithyroid drugs for less than 3 months. This study used TCR sequencing and RNA sequencing of peripheral blood to compare persistent Graves' disease patients against newly diagnosed Graves' disease patients. The study was registered as a clinical trial and conducted in China. A total of around 35 samples underwent TCR sequencing, from some 13 patients with persistent Graves' disease and 20 patients with newly diagnosed Graves' disease.

The meaning of the sample's time point label: newly diagnosed GD, antithyroid drugs for less than 3 months. RNA was extracted from PBMCs in TRIzol for both TCR sequencing and RNA sequencing. The diagnosis of Graves' disease followed American Thyroid Association guidelines. Patients for the study were recruited at an endocrinology department in Xi'an, China. Each patient gave approximately 9.7 milliliters of peripheral blood, collected in an EDTA anticoagulant tube. Ficoll Paque Plus density gradient separation was used to isolate PBMCs, and no further T cell sorting was done. An Agilent 2100 Bioanalyzer and agarose gel were used to check RNA quality, while a NanoDrop 2000 measured RNA concentration. There are 12 amino acids in the CDR3, from cysteine to phenylalanine inclusive. Left in the record is the CDR3 DNA by itself, 36 bases read in frame from the first base. According to the germline V gene (reference sequence), CDR1 reads SGHKS and CDR2 reads YYEKEE. Trimming at the junction amounts to 4 bases on V and 7 bases on J, and the germline ends lie 9 bases apart.

This clonotype has a handful of counts. Its antigen is unknown. No clone much larger than this one lies a single base away; base qualities are absent. On the study overall, not on this receptor specifically: Sequencing and analysis were limited to the TCR beta chain. The study examined only peripheral blood because the primary lesion, thyroid tissue, could not be accessed. TRBV28, TRBJ1-2 and TRBJ2-5 were preferentially used in persistent disease, while TRBV20-1 and TRBJ2-1 were favored in newly diagnosed disease. The small sample size was acknowledged by the authors as a limitation that may reduce accuracy. Persistent Graves' disease patients showed lower TCR Shannon entropy and fewer highly expanded clones than newly diagnosed patients, suggesting clonal expansion. Patients with persistent disease shared more public clonotypes (about 3,000) than newly diagnosed patients did (approximately 990).

The library was obtained by multiplex PCR. This sample was sequenced with an Illumina HiSeq 4000. To build TCR beta libraries, CDR3 regions were amplified by Arm-PCR using iRepertoire HTBI primers. Before sequencing, the PCR products went through gel purification. In the source study's methods: Across samples, some 62 TRBV and 15 or so TRBJ segments were identified and used for gene usage analysis of CDR3 amino acid clonotypes. Filtered high-quality paired reads were merged into contigs using COPE and FqMerger. BLAST was used to align contigs to IMGT TRBV, TRBD and TRBJ reference genes, and CDR3 was defined according to IMGT. Any clonotype with a frequency above 0.1% was counted as a highly expanded clone. Shannon entropy served as the measure of repertoire diversity, while the Gini coefficient captured V-J evenness. A clonotype was considered public if more than one individual shared it. TCRdb trimmed public reads at Q25 via fastp, called clones via MiXCR and kept in-frame beta chains. Rows with one shared CDR3 protein collapse into an entry with the most common genes and DNA. The V and J calls come from TCRdb's annotation, not from the publication. The sample table contains some 250,000 distinct CDR3 sequences; only one count was recorded for around 20% of them. The ten largest account for approximately 15% of the sample.

The chain links TRBV5-5 with TRBJ2-1; TRBD2 could be the D gene, as 7 bases match. The sequence was collected from a female donor with Graves disease. This specimen was peripheral blood mononuclear cells (PBMCs), taken at new diagnosis, from a patient treated with antithyroid drugs. The DNA sequence is as follows: TGTGCCAGCAGCGAGGGGGGGAATGAGCAGTTCTTC. Its translation reads: CASSEGGNEQFF.